The 15 T cell receptor beta chains below come from one sample, sequenced in a study of beta chain features in type 1 diabetes. Findings and limits, study-wide: Type 1 diabetes patients had TCRB CDR3s that were shorter (moderately but significantly so) in all four CD4+ subsets.

The isolated RNA, all of it, was reverse transcribed, so expressed TCRB transcripts were what got sequenced. The data were produced by immunoSEQ multiplex PCR, yet TCRdb's version contains in-frame clones alone and is incomplete. The sample shows some 640,000 clones, over 12% of them seen only once. These receptors are not linked to any known antigen. Source material: naive CD4+ T cells from blood. Every receptor here comes from a man aged 18 to 30 with type 1 diabetes.

The table lists this clone with a few counts. The chain uses TRBV2 and TRBJ2-3, with 9 bases identical to TRBD2. V was clipped by 1 base and J by 5 bases; unmatched bases: 4. Germline V gives CDR1 SNHLY, CDR2 FYNNEI. CDR3 length equals 15 residues. The CDR3 region has the DNA TGTGCCAGCAGTGAAGGTGGAGCGGGGGGAGATACGCAGTATTTT. This gives the protein CASSEGGAGGDTQYF.

This clone was seen a handful of times. The chain carries TRBV7-9 and TRBJ1-2, with D possibly being TRBD1 (6 bases). CDR1 is SEHNR and CDR2 is FQNEAQ in the germline V gene (reference sequence). V was cut by 5 bases and J by 6 bases, with 10 bases left in between. CDR3 length: 12 residues. CDR3 residues: CASSEQGDGYTF. As DNA, the CDR3 is TGTGCCAGCAGCGAACAGGGCGATGGCTACACCTTC.

This clone has a handful of counts. V usage is TRBV5-1 and J usage is TRBJ1-1; a possible D gene is TRBD1 (6 bases). The CDR3 totals 16 residues. Germline CDR1 is SGHRS and CDR2 is YFSETQ. Trimming left V 1 base short and J 0 bases short, with 13 bases between. The CDR3 nucleotides are TGCGCCAGCAGCTTGCGGACAGCTGAGATGAACACTGAAGCTTTCTTT. It codes for CASSLRTAEMNTEAFF.

This clone was counted only a few times. J is TRBJ2-1 and V is TRBV6-5; D is possibly TRBD1 (6 bases). Trimming removed 1 base at V and 14 bases at J, with 9 bases between. This CDR3 is built from 11 residues. CDR1 is MNHEY, CDR2 SVGAGI, per germline. CDR3 DNA: TGTGCCAGCAGTTACTTGACAGGAAAGTTCTTC. Encoded protein: CASSYLTGKFF.

The chain combines TRBV7-2 with TRBJ2-5; no definite D call. The germline gives CDR1 SGHTA, CDR2 FQGNSA. There are 14 residues in the CDR3. Trimming took off 1 base at V and 1 base at J, with 7 bases between the two ends. In DNA form, the CDR3 reads TGTGCCAGCAGCTTAGTAGTTACCCAAGAGACCCAGTACTTC. Protein sequence: CASSLVVTQETQYF.

CDR3 loop: CASSKGNARAQYF. Here the CDR3 DNA reads TGTGCCAGCAGCAAAGGGAACGCGCGGGCGCAGTATTTT. The chain joins TRBV21-1 to TRBJ2-3; TRBD2 was called by the table and not checked on the DNA. TRBV21-1 is assigned pseudogene status. The CDR3 loop spans 13 amino acids.

This chain uses TRBV7-2 with TRBJ1-1, with D unclear. CDR1 and CDR2 (germline): SGHTA, FQGNSA. The CDR3 has 13 amino acids. The CDR3 region is CASRVGQNTEAFF. The CDR3, as DNA: TGTGCTTCGAGGGTGGGCCAGAACACTGAAGCTTTCTTT.

This clone appeared a few times. Other nucleotide sequences from this sample produce the same CDR3. The chain couples TRBV30 to TRBJ2-7, with 8 bases that match TRBD2. The junction had 5 bases not matched to a gene; V was cut back by 0 bases and J by 4 bases. Germline CDR1 and CDR2: GTSNPN and SVGIG (reference sequence). The CDR3 is 14 residues long. CDR3 sequence: CAWSVASGRYEQYF. In nucleotides, the CDR3 is TGTGCCTGGAGTGTAGCTAGCGGGCGTTACGAGCAGTACTTC.

The chain carries TRBV15 and TRBJ1-1; 8 nucleotides align to TRBD1. The CDR3 runs 14 residues. The ends lost 6 bases at V and 5 bases at J; junction bases unmatched: 8. The germline CDR1 and CDR2 sequences are LNHNV and YYDKDF (reference sequence). Here the CDR3 DNA reads TGTGCCACCAGTCCGACAGGGGCGAAGACTGAAGCTTTCTTT. It specifies CATSPTGAKTEAFF.

This clone showed up just a few times. The CDR3 here is CASRGAGGPEEQYF. Here the CDR3 DNA reads TGTGCCAGCAGAGGAGCGGGAGGGCCTGAGGAGCAGTACTTC. This sequence joins TRBV5-4 and TRBJ2-7; 10 bases are shared with TRBD2. J lost 7 bases, V lost 5 bases, and 9 bases had no gene match. This CDR3 has 14 amino acids. Germline assignment: CDR1 SGHNT and CDR2 YYREEE (reference sequence).

This clone showed up just a few times. The genes are TRBV4-1 and TRBJ2-1, with TRBD2 matching 10 bases. Germline CDR1 MGHRA, CDR2 YSYEKL. CDR3 length: 14 amino acids. Germline trimming cut 7 bases from V and 8 bases from J; bases unmatched to any gene: 8. The CDR3 DNA sequence: TGCGCCAGCACCGTAGCGGGAGGACAACATGAGCAGTTCTTC. This translates into CASTVAGGQHEQFF.

V and J are TRBV2 and TRBJ2-5, with D perhaps TRBD1 or TRBD2 (5 bases each). CDR3 length: 13 residues. The ends were cut back, 6 bases at V and 1 base at J, with 9 bases in the middle. CDR1 and CDR2 from the germline V gene are SNHLY and FYNNEI. CDR3 nucleotides: TGTGCCAGCAGGGTTGGGGGCCAAGAGACCCAGTACTTC. Protein: CASRVGGQETQYF.

This clone was recorded a few times. The V call is TRBV7-2, the J call TRBJ2-5; 8 bases agree with TRBD1. The V segment lost 5 bases and the J segment 5 bases; nucleotides outside the gene matches: 7. The germline V gene encodes CDR1 SGHTA and CDR2 FQGNSA. This CDR3 comprises 14 residues. The CDR3 DNA is TGTGCCAGCAGCGGACGACAGGGGAGTGAGACCCAGTACTTC. Encoded protein: CASSGRQGSETQYF.

This clone has only a few counts. J is TRBJ1-2 and V is TRBV4-3; no firm D call. The germline CDR1 and CDR2 sequences are LGHNA and YSLEER. V dropped 1 base and J dropped 6 bases, with 15 bases sitting between them. The CDR3 is 15 amino acids. CDR3 coding DNA: TGCGCCAGCAGCCAAGCCTCATACCGGCGGAATGGCTACACCTTC. Residues: CASSQASYRRNGYTF.

The chain combines TRBV18 with TRBJ1-1; no clear D. The ends were cut back, 3 bases at V and 7 bases at J, with 12 bases in the middle. The germline CDR1 and CDR2 sequences are KGHSH and LQKENI. This CDR3 spans 13 amino acids. In nucleotides, the CDR3 is TGTGCCAGCTCACCCGGTCCAGCCCGTGAAGCTTTCTTT. It yields the protein CASSPGPAREAFF. The whole variable domain, remainder taken from reference TRBV18 and TRBJ1-1, is NAGVMQNPRHLVRRRGQEARLRCSPMKGHSHVYWYRQLPEEGLKFMVYLQKENIIDESGMPKERFSAEFPKEGPSILRIQQVVRGDSAAYFCASSPGPAREAFFGQGTRLTVV.